Described below is a single T cell receptor beta chain sequence and its context. The data are from a study of T cell changes during pregnancy in multiple sclerosis. Libraries were prepared by immunoSEQ multiplex PCR; TCRdb keeps only in-frame clonotypes and omits some of them. The data show 35,000 to 40,000 clones, 88% seen once. With 0 bases removed from V and 1 base from J, the gap between germline ends came to 10 bases. CDR1 is MDHEN, CDR2 SYDVKM, per germline. The CDR3 loop spans 16 amino acids. V gene TRBV28 combines with J gene TRBJ1-5; D possibly corresponds to TRBD1 (5 bases). The sequence came from a female donor with multiple sclerosis, enrolled in a pregnancy study. This sample comprised CD8+ T cells from peripheral blood mononuclear cells, obtained in the third trimester of pregnancy. As DNA, the CDR3 is TGTGCCAGCAGTTTATGGGGGGGTGGGAGCAATCAGCCCCAGCATTTT. Residues: CASSLWGGGSNQPQHF.